This entry lists 22 T cell receptor beta chains sequenced from one sample in a study of neurological immune-mediated disorders. TCRdb reprocessed the 5' RACE reads via MiXCR and lists one record per CDR3 protein. The profile shows 25,000 to 35,000 distinct CDR3 sequences, around 16% of them singletons. Time point here: technical triplicate 3. Specimen: CD4+ T cells from blood. The receptors come from a female donor with HTLV-1-associated myelopathy (HAM/TSP).

By its share, this clonotype is medium-sized (0.01 to 0.1%). V gene TRBV20-1 combines with J gene TRBJ2-3; D gene ambiguous. This CDR3 spans 13 amino acids. Germline V gene sequence: CDR1 DFQATT, CDR2 SNEGSKA (reference sequence). Trimming took 6 bases from V and 0 from J, leaving 10 bases between them. The CDR3 sequence is CSAYSPSTDTQYF. CDR3 DNA: TGCAGTGCCTATAGCCCTAGCACAGATACGCAGTATTTT.

In its sample, this clonotype was seen many times. J is TRBJ2-3 and V is TRBV6-5; 7 nucleotides agree with TRBD1. The CDR3 is 15 amino acids. V dropped 1 base and J dropped 0; count of bases not matched to a gene: 1. Germline CDR1 is MNHEY and CDR2 is SVGAGI. CDR3: CASSYLTGSTDTQYF. Here the CDR3 DNA reads TGTGCCAGCAGTTACTTGACAGGGAGCACAGATACGCAGTATTTT.

This clonotype was seen repeatedly, ten times or more. The genes are TRBV12-3 or TRBV12-4 and TRBJ2-7; perhaps TRBD2 as D (7 bases). This CDR3 contains 13 residues. Trimming cost V 4 bases and J 3 bases, with 10 bases left between them. The chain's CDR3 is CASSWGGRYEQYF. In nucleotides, the CDR3 is TGTGCCAGCAGTTGGGGGGGCCGCTACGAGCAGTACTTC.

This clonotype was found many times. The chain is built from TRBV7-3 and TRBJ1-6; no clear D. The CDR3 loop spans 15 amino acids. Trimming stripped 5 bases from V and 3 bases from J, with 11 bases between. The germline CDR1 and CDR2 sequences are SGHTA and FQGTGA. Here the CDR3 reads CASSPSGSYNSPLHF. CDR3 DNA sequence: TGTGCCAGCAGCCCCTCGGGTAGCTATAATTCACCCCTCCACTTT.

In this sample, this clonotype turned up many times. The CDR3 DNA follows: TGCAGTTTCCTAGGGGGTGTTGGCTACACCTTC. Translation gives CSFLGGVGYTF. V gene TRBV20-1 combines with J gene TRBJ1-2, with D possibly TRBD1 on 6 matching bases. V was shortened by 8 bases and J by 7 bases, with 14 bases between the two germline ends. The CDR3 sequence is 11 residues long. Germline CDR1 is DFQATT and CDR2 is SNEGSKA (reference sequence).

This clonotype was seen repeatedly, ten times or more. The rearrangement links TRBV6-5 to TRBJ2-3, with D uncertain. The germline gives CDR1 MNHEY, CDR2 SVGAGI. There are 13 residues in the CDR3. V gave up 4 bases and J gave up 2 bases, with 7 bases separating them. DNA of the CDR3: TGTGCCAGCAGTTCGCGCGACACAGATACGCAGTATTTT. This encodes CASSSRDTDTQYF.

In its sample, this clonotype was seen many times. The J gene is TRBJ2-2, the V gene TRBV4-2; 8 nucleotides align to TRBD2. The CDR3 has 18 residues. The V and J ends lost 2 bases and 4 bases, in that order; junction bases with no gene match: 12. From germline, CDR1 is LGHNA and CDR2 YNFKEQ. CDR3 coding DNA: TGTGCCAGCAGCCAAATATGGAGCGGGAGTCGTGGCACCGGGGAGCTGTTTTTT. This gives the protein CASSQIWSGSRGTGELFF.

V and J are TRBV6-5 and TRBJ1-2; unclear D gene. Germline V gives CDR1 MNHEY, CDR2 SVGAGI. The CDR3 is 15 amino acids. Trimming removed 5 bases from V and 0 bases from J, with 13 bases in between. CDR3: CASSLFGEANYGYTF. CDR3 bases: TGTGCCAGCAGTCTGTTCGGGGAGGCTAACTATGGCTACACCTTC.

The sample holds many counts of this clonotype. The rearrangement uses TRBV12-3 or TRBV12-4 and TRBJ2-5; perhaps D is TRBD1 or TRBD2 (5 bases each). The CDR3 has 12 amino acids. With 2 bases removed from V and 7 bases from J, the gap between germline ends came to 8 bases. CDR3 in amino acids: CASSLHGGTQYF. The CDR3 DNA reads as TGTGCCAGCAGTTTACATGGGGGGACCCAGTACTTC.

This clonotype is classed as medium-sized. This chain uses TRBV5-5 with TRBJ2-3, with unresolved D. Germline loops: CDR1 SGHKS, CDR2 YYEKEE (reference sequence). V was shortened by 6 bases and J by 0 bases, with 14 bases between the two germline ends. The CDR3 covers 15 residues. CDR3 nucleotides: TGTGCCAGCACCTACAGTGCCTCTAGCACAGATACGCAGTATTTT. Translated: CASTYSASSTDTQYF.

This clonotype has ten or more counts. CDR3 sequence (DNA): TGTGCCAGCAGCCGCAGTCCGGGCGGCAATCAGCCCCAGCATTTT. Its protein is CASSRSPGGNQPQHF. This chain links TRBV7-8 with TRBJ1-5; D is unresolved. Germline CDR1 and CDR2: SGHVS and FQNEAQ. V was cut by 5 bases and J by 2 bases, with 13 bases left in between. The CDR3 length is 15 residues.

Many counts were recorded for this clonotype. V is TRBV7-9 and J is TRBJ2-1; unclear D gene. Trimming left V 5 bases short and J 10 bases short, with 15 bases between. The CDR3 is 13 amino acids. Germline assignment: CDR1 SEHNR and CDR2 FQNEAQ (reference sequence). This CDR3 reads CASSPSEPYEQFF. CDR3 nucleotides: TGTGCCAGCAGCCCCAGTGAACCGTACGAGCAGTTCTTC.

This clonotype was observed many times. The V and J genes are TRBV4-1 and TRBJ2-2, with 9 nucleotides matching TRBD2. Germline lookup yields CDR1 MGHRA and CDR2 YSYEKL. Trimming took 2 bases from V and 7 from J; bases not matched to a gene: 5. The CDR3 is 15 amino acids. The DNA for the CDR3 is TGCGCCAGCAGCCAAATGGGACTAGCTGGCGGGGAGCTGTTTTTT. This sequence encodes CASSQMGLAGGELFF.

The table lists this clonotype with many counts. This rearrangement joins TRBV3-1 to TRBJ2-2, with D unresolved. CDR1 and CDR2 from the germline V gene are LGHDT and YNNKEL (reference sequence). Trimming left V 0 bases short and J 7 bases short, with 9 bases between. The CDR3 spans 14 residues. This CDR3 reads CASSQDYEFGELFF. For the CDR3, the DNA is TGTGCCAGCAGCCAAGATTATGAGTTCGGGGAGCTGTTTTTT.

This clonotype was recorded many times. The J gene is TRBJ2-2, the V gene TRBV3-1, with TRBD2 as a possible D gene (5 bases). CDR3 length equals 16 residues. Germline CDR1 reads LGHDT; CDR2 reads YNNKEL (reference sequence). V was pared by 1 base and J by 5 bases, with 14 bases between. DNA for the CDR3: TGTGCCAGCAGCCAAGTTAAGGCGGGCTATACCGGGGAGCTGTTTTTT. Translation gives CASSQVKAGYTGELFF.

This clonotype was seen many times. The chain has TRBV20-1 and TRBJ2-5; the D is unclear. The CDR3 contains 16 residues. V gave up 0 bases and J gave up 1 base, with 15 bases separating them. The germline gives CDR1 DFQATT, CDR2 SNEGSKA (reference sequence). The CDR3 spells CSARDPRAPPQETQYF. The CDR3, as DNA: TGCAGTGCTAGAGACCCACGGGCGCCTCCCCAAGAGACCCAGTACTTC.

This clonotype was counted at least ten times. V usage is TRBV29-1 and J usage is TRBJ2-1; 8 nucleotides align to TRBD2. CDR1 SQVTM and CDR2 ANQGSEA come from the germline V gene. V trimming: 8 bases; J trimming: 1 base; junction bases outside the gene matches: 10. The CDR3 loop spans 15 amino acids. The DNA of the CDR3 is TGCAGCTTAAAATCCGGGGGGGCTTCCTACAATGAGCAGTTCTTC. Its translation: CSLKSGGASYNEQFF.

This clonotype was observed at least ten times. The V and J genes are TRBV5-5 and TRBJ2-1; 7 bases map to TRBD1. After removal of 2 bases from V and 9 bases from J, the junction contained 14 bases not matched to a gene. This CDR3 comprises 16 residues. Germline V CDR1 and CDR2: SGHKS, YYEKEE (reference sequence). The CDR3 bases are TGTGCCAGCAGCTTCCAGCTTACCGGGACAGTAGGTGAGCAGTTCTTC. Translated, it gives CASSFQLTGTVGEQFF. The full variable domain, completed using reference TRBV5-5 and TRBJ2-1, is DAGVTQSPTHLIKTRGQQVTLRCSPISGHKSVSWYQQVLGQGPQFIFQYYEKEERGRGNFPDRFSARQFPNYSSELNVNALLLGDSALYLCASSFQLTGTVGEQFFGPGTRLTVL.

This clonotype was recorded at least ten times. V gene TRBV20-1 combines with J gene TRBJ1-1; 10 nucleotides align to TRBD1. The CDR3 contains 15 residues. Germline V gives CDR1 DFQATT, CDR2 SNEGSKA (reference sequence). V was pared by 0 bases and J by 5 bases, with 6 bases of the junction left unmatched. This CDR3 reads CSARDAGQGWTEAFF. The CDR3 DNA is TGCAGTGCTAGAGACGCGGGACAGGGGTGGACTGAAGCTTTCTTT.

Ten or more counts support this clonotype. This chain connects TRBV29-1 to TRBJ2-5; 7 bases line up with TRBD2. With V trimmed by 7 bases and J by 5 bases, 16 bases remained unmatched. The CDR3 consists of 15 residues. Looked up from germline, CDR1 is SQVTM and CDR2 is ANQGSEA. CDR3 in DNA: TGCAGCGCTAAACCCACTAGCGCTCCCCGGGAGACCCAGTACTTC. Translation gives CSAKPTSAPRETQYF.

Turning to this clonotype: The junction departs from the called germline gene at one end, perhaps through a read error. The chain carries TRBV5-1 and TRBJ2-2; D gene ambiguous. The germline V gene encodes CDR1 SGHRS and CDR2 YFSETQ. The CDR3 runs to 16 residues. CDR3 nucleotide sequence: TGTGCCAGCAGCACTAAAGCAGTGGGCAACACAGGGGAGCTGTTTTTT. Residues: CASSTKAVGNTGELFF.

This clonotype was recorded many times. The chain joins TRBV5-1 to TRBJ1-2; D call uncertain. In germline, CDR1 is SGHRS, CDR2 YFSETQ. The CDR3 is 14 amino acids. V shed 2 bases and J shed 0 bases, with 8 bases lying between them. In DNA, the CDR3 is TGCGCCAGCAGCTTAGCTCCCCCTAACTATGGCTACACCTTC. Its translation: CASSLAPPNYGYTF.